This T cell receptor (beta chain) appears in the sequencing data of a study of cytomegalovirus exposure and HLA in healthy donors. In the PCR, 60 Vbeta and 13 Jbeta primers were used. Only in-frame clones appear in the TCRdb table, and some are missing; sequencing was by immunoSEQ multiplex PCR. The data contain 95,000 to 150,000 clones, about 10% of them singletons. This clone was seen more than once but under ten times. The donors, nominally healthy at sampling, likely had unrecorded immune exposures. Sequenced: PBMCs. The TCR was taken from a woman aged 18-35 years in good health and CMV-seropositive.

CDR3 sequence (DNA): TGTGCCAGCAGCGTAGAGGGGGTTGGCACTGAAGCTTTCTTT. Protein: CASSVEGVGTEAFF. This chain joins TRBV9 and TRBJ1-1, with D perhaps matching TRBD1 (6 bases). Trimming stripped 0 bases from V and 4 bases from J, with 10 bases between. The germline CDR1 and CDR2 sequences are SGDLS and YYNGEE. The CDR3 is made up of 14 amino acids.